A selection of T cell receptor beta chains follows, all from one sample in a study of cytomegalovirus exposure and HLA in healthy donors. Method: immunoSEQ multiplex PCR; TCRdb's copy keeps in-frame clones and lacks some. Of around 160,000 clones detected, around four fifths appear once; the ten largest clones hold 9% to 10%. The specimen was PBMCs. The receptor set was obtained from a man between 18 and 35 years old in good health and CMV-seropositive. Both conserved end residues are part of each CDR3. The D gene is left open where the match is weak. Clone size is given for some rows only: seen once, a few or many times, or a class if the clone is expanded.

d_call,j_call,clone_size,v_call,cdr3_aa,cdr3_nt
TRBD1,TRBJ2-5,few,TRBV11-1,CASSLGEDRGRTQYF,TGTGCCAGCAGCTTAGGAGAAGACAGGGGAAGGACCCAGTACTTC
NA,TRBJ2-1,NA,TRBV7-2,CASSLAGGNEQFF,TGTGCCAGCAGCTTAGCGGGGGGAAATGAGCAGTTCTTC
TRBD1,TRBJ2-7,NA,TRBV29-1,CSVIGQGVYEQYF,TGCAGCGTTATTGGACAGGGAGTGTACGAGCAGTACTTC
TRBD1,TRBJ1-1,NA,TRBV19,CASCRDRGLNTEAFF,TGTGCCAGTTGCCGGGACAGGGGCCTGAACACTGAAGCTTTCTTT
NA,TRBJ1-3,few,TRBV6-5,CASTLSAGAGNTIYF,TGTGCCAGCACCCTCTCTGCAGGGGCAGGAAACACCATATATTTT
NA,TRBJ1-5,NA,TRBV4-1,CASSQDDQPQHF,TGCGCCAGCAGCCAAGACGATCAGCCCCAGCATTTT
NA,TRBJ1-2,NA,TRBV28,CASSLSDLNYGYTF,TGTGCCAGCAGTTTATCGGACTTGAACTATGGCTACACCTTC
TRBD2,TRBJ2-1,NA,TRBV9,CASSGEGGLLGNEQFF,TGTGCCAGCAGCGGGGAGGGTGGCCTCCTTGGCAATGAGCAGTTCTTC
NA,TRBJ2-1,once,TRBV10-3,CAISDRAASAEQFF,TGTGCCATCAGTGACCGCGCGGCATCGGCCGAGCAGTTCTTC
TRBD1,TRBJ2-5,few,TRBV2,CASISGTGGPETQYF,TGTGCCAGCATTTCTGGGACAGGGGGCCCAGAGACCCAGTACTTC
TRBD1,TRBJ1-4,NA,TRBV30,CAGQGGFNEKLFF,TGTGCCGGCCAGGGGGGTTTTAATGAAAAACTGTTTTTT
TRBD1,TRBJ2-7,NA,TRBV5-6,CASSPWDRGGYEQYF,TGTGCCAGCAGCCCGTGGGACAGGGGAGGTTACGAGCAGTACTTC
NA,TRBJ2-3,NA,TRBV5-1,CASSLAVGGNTDTQYF,TGCGCCAGCAGCTTGGCGGTGGGGGGAAACACAGATACGCAGTATTTT
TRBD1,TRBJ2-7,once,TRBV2,CASSEYGDRGYEQYF,TGTGCCAGCAGTGAATATGGAGACAGGGGGTACGAGCAGTACTTC
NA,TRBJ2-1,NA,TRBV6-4,CASRPEAASSYNEQFF,TGTGCCAGCAGGCCGGAGGCGGCAAGCTCCTACAATGAGCAGTTCTTC
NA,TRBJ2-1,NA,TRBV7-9,CASSPLNNEQFF,TGTGCCAGCAGCCCACTCAACAATGAGCAGTTCTTC
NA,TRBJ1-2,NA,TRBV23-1,CASSLTTGANYGYTF,TGCGCCAGCAGTCTGACCACAGGTGCTAACTATGGCTACACCTTC
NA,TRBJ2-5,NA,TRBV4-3,CASSQVRGTQETQYF,TGCGCCAGCAGCCAAGTGCGGGGCACCCAAGAGACCCAGTACTTC
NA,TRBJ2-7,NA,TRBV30,CAWSPWGGQFHEQYF,TGTGCCTGGAGCCCCTGGGGGGGCCAGTTCCACGAGCAGTACTTC
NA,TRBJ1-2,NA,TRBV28,CASSLDSNYGYTF,TGTGCCAGCAGTTTGGACAGTAACTATGGCTACACCTTC
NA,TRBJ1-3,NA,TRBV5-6,CASSLDRNTGNTIYF,TGTGCCAGCAGCTTGGACAGAAATACTGGAAACACCATATATTTT
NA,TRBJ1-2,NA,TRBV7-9,CASSPAGGYGYTF,TGTGCCAGCAGCCCGGCCGGGGGGTATGGCTACACCTTC
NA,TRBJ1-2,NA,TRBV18,CASSPTGYGYTF,TGTGCCAGCTCGCCTACGGGGTATGGCTACACCTTC
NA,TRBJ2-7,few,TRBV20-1,CSAPDSYEQYF,TGCAGTGCTCCGGACAGTTACGAGCAGTACTTC
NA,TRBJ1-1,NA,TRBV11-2,CASSFGSDTEAFF,TGTGCCAGCAGCTTCGGTAGTGACACTGAAGCTTTCTTT
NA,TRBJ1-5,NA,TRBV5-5,CASSQDIHQPQHF,TGTGCCAGCAGCCAGGACATCCATCAGCCCCAGCATTTT
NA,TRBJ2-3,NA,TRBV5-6,CASSAQWGVSAQYF,TGTGCCAGCAGCGCGCAGTGGGGGGTAAGTGCGCAGTATTTT
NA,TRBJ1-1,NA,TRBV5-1,CASSLDLRGGTEAFF,TGCGCCAGCAGCTTGGACCTCAGGGGCGGGACTGAAGCTTTCTTT
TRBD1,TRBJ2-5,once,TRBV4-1,CASSQESGQYQETQYF,TGCGCCAGCAGCCAAGAATCGGGACAGTACCAAGAGACCCAGTACTTC
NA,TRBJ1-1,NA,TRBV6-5,CASSLHFGHLNTEAFF,TGTGCCAGCAGTTTACACTTTGGACACCTGAACACTGAAGCTTTCTTT
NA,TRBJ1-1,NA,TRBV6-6,CASSPTDSDTEAFF,TGTGCCAGCAGTCCGACTGACAGTGACACTGAAGCTTTCTTT
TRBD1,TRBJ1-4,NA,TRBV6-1,CASSGQPRGREEKLFF,TGTGCCAGCAGTGGACAACCCAGGGGGCGCGAGGAAAAACTGTTTTTT
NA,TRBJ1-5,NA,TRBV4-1,CASRPDGSGQPQHF,TGCGCCAGCAGACCGGACGGTAGCGGTCAGCCCCAGCATTTT
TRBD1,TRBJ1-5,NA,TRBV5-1,CASSLGEGATDQPQHF,TGCGCCAGCAGCTTGGGAGAGGGGGCTACAGATCAGCCCCAGCATTTT
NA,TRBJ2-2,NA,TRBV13,CASSSGSSFTGELFF,TGTGCCAGCAGCTCCGGGTCCTCCTTCACCGGGGAGCTGTTTTTT
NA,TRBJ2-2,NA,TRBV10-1,CASSVHRSTGELFF,TGCGCCAGCAGTGTCCACAGATCCACCGGGGAGCTGTTTTTT
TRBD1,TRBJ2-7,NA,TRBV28,CASSLSGGLYEQYF,TGTGCCAGCAGTTTATCAGGGGGCCTATACGAGCAGTACTTC
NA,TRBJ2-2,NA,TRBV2,CASGDVGGTGELFF,TGTGCCAGCGGGGATGTAGGGGGAACCGGGGAGCTGTTTTTT
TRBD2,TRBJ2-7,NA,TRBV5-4,CASSQDRSSGGYEQYF,TGCGCCAGCAGCCAAGATCGGTCTAGCGGGGGATACGAGCAGTACTTC
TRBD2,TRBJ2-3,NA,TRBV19,CASSRTSGSSTDTQYF,TGTGCCAGTAGCCGAACTAGCGGGTCTAGCACAGATACGCAGTATTTT
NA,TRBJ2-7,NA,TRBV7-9,CASSSGLHEQYF,TGTGCCAGCAGCTCAGGGCTCCACGAGCAGTACTTC
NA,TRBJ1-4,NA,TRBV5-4,CASSPTGNEKLFF,TGTGCCAGCAGCCCGACGGGGAATGAAAAACTGTTTTTT
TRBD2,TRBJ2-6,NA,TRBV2,CASSVLAGGYSGANVLTF,TGTGCCAGCAGTGTGTTAGCGGGAGGTTACTCTGGGGCCAACGTCCTGACTTTC
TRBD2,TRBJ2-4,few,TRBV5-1,CASSLAAGVNIQYF,TGCGCCAGCAGCTTGGCCGCGGGGGTAAACATTCAGTACTTC
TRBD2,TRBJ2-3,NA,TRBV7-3,CASSVIGTSILDTQYF,TGTGCCAGCAGCGTTATCGGGACTAGTATATTGGATACGCAGTATTTT
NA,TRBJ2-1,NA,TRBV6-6,CASSYATGDNEQFF,TGTGCCAGCAGTTACGCGACAGGAGACAATGAGCAGTTCTTC
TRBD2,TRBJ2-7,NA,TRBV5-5,CASSFYPPQWGLSYEQYF,TGTGCCAGCAGCTTTTATCCCCCCCAGTGGGGACTATCCTACGAGCAGTACTTC
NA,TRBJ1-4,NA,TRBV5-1,CASGPQGLNEKLFF,TGCGCCAGCGGCCCCCAGGGACTTAATGAAAAACTGTTTTTT
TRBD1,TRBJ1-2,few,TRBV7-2,CASSLVTGVGYGYTF,TGTGCCAGCAGCTTAGTGACAGGGGTCGGGTATGGCTACACCTTC
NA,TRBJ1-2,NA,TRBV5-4,CASSSLSLYGYTF,TGTGCCAGCAGTTCTCTGAGCCTCTATGGCTACACCTTC
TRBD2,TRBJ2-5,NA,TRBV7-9,CASSKLAVQETQYF,TGTGCCAGCAGCAAACTAGCGGTTCAAGAGACCCAGTACTTC
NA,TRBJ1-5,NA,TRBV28,CASSIPTGVKPQHF,TGTGCCAGCAGTATACCGACAGGCGTAAAACCCCAGCATTTT
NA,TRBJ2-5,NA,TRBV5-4,CASSLEGGSQETQYF,TGTGCCAGCAGCTTGGAGGGGGGGAGTCAAGAGACCCAGTACTTC
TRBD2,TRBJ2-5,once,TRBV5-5,CASSLPLSGTSGGVQETQYF,TGTGCCAGCAGCCTCCCCCTGTCGGGGACTAGTGGGGGGGTACAAGAGACCCAGTACTTC
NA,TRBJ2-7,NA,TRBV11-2,CASSFGGPPYEQYF,TGTGCCAGCAGCTTCGGGGGTCCCCCCTACGAGCAGTACTTC